This is a list of T cell receptor beta chains from one sample in a study of TIL therapy for anti-PD-1-resistant metastatic lung cancer. Assay: immunoSEQ multiplex PCR; the TCRdb copy retains only in-frame clones and omits some. Among more than 45,000 clones listed, 73% were seen once. This material consisted of blood, taken at baseline. The receptors were gathered from a person aged 30 to 80 with non-small cell lung cancer. The CDR3 runs from the conserved cysteine through the conserved F or W. The D gene is left open where the match is weak. Size is stated for part of the rows, as once, few or many counts, or as a class when the clone is expanded.

>TRBJ1-2|TRBV7-9|NA|13|TRBD1
CASSSPGGNGYTF
TGTGCCAGCAGCTCTCCAGGGGGTAACGGCTACACCTTC
>TRBJ1-5|TRBV19|once|14|NA
CASSSAGGNQPQHF
TGTGCCAGTAGCTCCGCAGGGGGCAATCAGCCCCAGCATTTT
>TRBJ2-3|TRBV6-1|NA|15|TRBD2
CASSEISGGPDTQYF
TGTGCCAGCAGTGAGATTAGCGGGGGGCCAGATACGCAGTATTTT
>TRBJ2-2|TRBV13|NA|15|NA
CASSLPTENTGELFF
TGTGCCAGCAGCTTACCGACTGAGAACACCGGGGAGCTGTTTTTT
>TRBJ2-3|TRBV5-1|NA|14|NA
CASSPTSSTDTQYF
TGCGCCAGCAGCCCGACTTCTAGCACAGATACGCAGTATTTT
>TRBJ2-2|TRBV7-6|NA|14|TRBD2
CASQRLADTGELFF
TGTGCCAGCCAGCGACTAGCGGACACCGGGGAGCTGTTTTTT
>TRBJ2-7|TRBV7-2|NA|15|TRBD1
CASSFWDRRTYEQYF
TGTGCCAGCAGCTTTTGGGACAGGAGAACCTACGAGCAGTACTTC
>TRBJ2-1|TRBV5-4|NA|13|NA
CASSPGLNNEQFF
TGTGCCAGCAGCCCTGGACTAAACAATGAGCAGTTCTTC
>TRBJ2-5|TRBV9|NA|14|NA
CASSVLPGQETQYF
TGTGCCAGCAGCGTGCTGCCAGGTCAAGAGACCCAGTACTTC
>TRBJ1-5|TRBV7-2|few|17|NA
CASSLGPGGYSNQPQHF
TGTGCCAGCAGCTTAGGCCCGGGGGGGTATAGCAATCAGCCCCAGCATTTT
>TRBJ2-3|TRBV5-6|NA|15|TRBD1
CASSFGDRSMEAQYF
TGTGCCAGCAGCTTTGGGGACAGGTCGATGGAGGCGCAGTATTTT
>TRBJ1-2|TRBV28|NA|16|TRBD1
CASSEGQISTNYGYTF
TGTGCCAGCAGTGAGGGACAGATATCAACAAACTATGGCTACACCTTC
>TRBJ2-5|TRBV6-6|NA|13|NA
CASSPTGFLTQYF
TGTGCCAGCAGCCCCACTGGGTTTTTGACCCAGTACTTC
>TRBJ2-3|TRBV19|NA|16|NA
CASSIDHGRITDTQYF
TGTGCCAGTAGTATAGATCATGGCAGAATCACAGATACGCAGTATTTT
>TRBJ1-5|TRBV7-6|once|15|TRBD1
CASSLADRGRQPQHF
TGTGCCAGCAGCTTAGCGGACAGGGGGAGGCAGCCCCAGCATTTT
>TRBJ2-7|TRBV6-1|NA|15|TRBD1
CASRTGQGGAYEQYF
TGTGCCAGCAGGACCGGACAGGGGGGGGCCTACGAGCAGTACTTC
>TRBJ1-1|TRBV5-1|NA|14|TRBD1
CASSFGQGTTLAFF
TGCGCCAGCAGCTTCGGACAGGGGACGACCCTAGCTTTCTTT
>TRBJ2-4|TRBV6-1|few|16|TRBD2
CASREGSPRSGDIQYF
TGTGCCAGCAGGGAAGGGTCTCCAAGGAGCGGGGACATTCAGTACTTC
>TRBJ1-1|TRBV5-1|NA|19|TRBD1
CASSTHPGQGRGSNTEAFF
TGCGCCAGCAGCACTCACCCGGGACAGGGGCGGGGGTCCAACACTGAAGCTTTCTTT
>TRBJ1-5|TRBV11-2|NA|13|NA
CASSFERNQPQHF
TGTGCCAGCAGCTTTGAACGAAATCAGCCCCAGCATTTT
>TRBJ2-7|TRBV7-3|NA|15|NA
CASSSGGDPAHEQYF
TGTGCCAGCAGTTCCGGAGGGGACCCCGCACACGAGCAGTACTTC
>TRBJ2-1|TRBV6-1|NA|16|NA
CASSEVGGSSYNEQFF
TGTGCCAGCAGTGAAGTCGGTGGGAGCTCCTACAATGAGCAGTTCTTC
>TRBJ1-2|TRBV6-5|NA|15|TRBD1
CASSYGGMTGGGYTF
TGTGCCAGCAGTTACGGGGGGATGACAGGGGGAGGCTACACCTTC
>TRBJ1-1|TRBV30|NA|13|NA
CAHDLLGYTEAFF
TGTGCCCACGATCTGTTGGGGTACACTGAAGCTTTCTTT
>TRBJ1-1|TRBV6-4|NA|13|NA
CASSLDPGTEAFF
TGTGCCAGCAGTCTGGACCCGGGGACTGAAGCTTTCTTT
>TRBJ1-4|TRBV2|few|15|TRBD1
CASSLDRGRGEKLFF
TGTGCCAGCAGCCTAGACAGGGGGCGGGGTGAAAAACTGTTTTTT
>TRBJ1-6|TRBV6-5|NA|14|NA
CASSSDQYNSPLHF
TGTGCCAGCAGTTCCGACCAGTATAATTCACCCCTCCACTTT
>TRBJ2-5|TRBV5-6|once|14|TRBD1
CASSSQGAGETQYF
TGTGCCAGCAGCTCACAGGGGGCGGGGGAGACCCAGTACTTC
>TRBJ1-2|TRBV28|NA|12|NA
CASLTGPGGYTF
TGTGCCAGCCTTACAGGGCCGGGCGGCTACACCTTC
>TRBJ2-3|TRBV2|NA|14|NA
CASGIVGSTDTQYF
TGTGCCAGTGGGATAGTAGGGAGCACAGATACGCAGTATTTT
>TRBJ1-2|TRBV28|NA|13|NA
CASTTGPNYGYTF
TGTGCCAGCACGACAGGACCTAACTATGGCTACACCTTC
>TRBJ2-7|TRBV4-2|NA|15|NA
CASSQVGGSYREQYF
TGTGCCAGCAGCCAAGTGGGAGGTTCCTACCGCGAGCAGTACTTC
>TRBJ1-2|TRBV7-2|once|14|NA
CASRKPGVIVSYTF
TGTGCCAGCAGGAAGCCAGGGGTTATTGTAAGCTACACCTTC
>TRBJ1-5|TRBV19|NA|15|NA
CASSIGGAGNQPQHF
TGTGCCAGTAGTATAGGGGGGGCCGGGAATCAGCCCCAGCATTTT
>TRBJ2-7|TRBV27|NA|13|NA
CASSTTEAYEQYF
TGTGCCAGCAGTACGACAGAAGCCTACGAGCAGTACTTC
>TRBJ2-3|TRBV11-2|NA|16|TRBD2
CASSPAVAGIPDTQYF
TGTGCCAGCAGCCCTGCGGTAGCGGGGATCCCAGATACGCAGTATTTT
>TRBJ2-7|TRBV9|NA|15|TRBD1
CASSLTGVSSYEQYF
TGTGCCAGCAGCCTCACAGGGGTTAGCTCCTACGAGCAGTACTTC
>TRBJ1-3|TRBV4-2|NA|16|NA
CASSQGFGAGGNTIYF
TGTGCCAGCAGCCAAGGGTTTGGGGCAGGAGGAAACACCATATATTTT
>TRBJ2-7|TRBV18|NA|12|NA
CASSPDGGEQYF
TGTGCCAGCTCACCCGACGGGGGCGAGCAGTACTTC
>TRBJ2-5|TRBV6-6|NA|15|NA
CASSYFDSDEETQYF
TGTGCCAGCAGTTACTTTGACAGCGATGAAGAGACCCAGTACTTC
>TRBJ2-3|TRBV5-4|NA|18|TRBD2
CASSLSAGGSLRTDTQYF
TGTGCCAGCAGCCTCTCAGCGGGAGGGTCCCTCCGCACAGATACGCAGTATTTT
>TRBJ1-2|TRBV18|NA|15|NA
CASSPQGQSTYGYTF
TGTGCCAGCTCACCGCAAGGACAGTCGACATATGGCTACACCTTC
>TRBJ2-3|TRBV11-2|NA|17|TRBD2
CASSLAPWRGGKDTQYF
TGTGCCAGCAGCTTAGCGCCTTGGCGGGGGGGCAAAGATACGCAGTATTTT
>TRBJ1-1|TRBV10-1|NA|13|NA
CASRESMNTEAFF
TGCGCCAGCCGAGAAAGTATGAACACTGAAGCTTTCTTT
>TRBJ1-3|TRBV4-3|NA|18|NA
CASSQDGGRTEAGNTIYF
TGCGCCAGCAGCCAAGATGGGGGGAGGACGGAAGCTGGAAACACCATATATTTT
>TRBJ1-2|TRBV14|NA|15|NA
CASSHREIGVDGYTF
TGTGCCAGCAGCCATAGGGAGATTGGGGTCGATGGCTACACCTTC
>TRBJ1-2|TRBV28|NA|15|TRBD1
CASSTTRQGRYGYTF
TGTGCCAGCAGTACAACCCGACAGGGTCGGTATGGCTACACCTTC
>TRBJ1-6|TRBV6-6|NA|12|NA
CASTDLLRPLHF
TGTGCCAGCACCGACCTCCTGCGACCCCTCCACTTT
>TRBJ2-7|TRBV6-6|once|15|TRBD2
CASSKPSLGGIEQYF
TGTGCCAGCAGTAAGCCGTCTCTGGGGGGGATCGAGCAGTACTTC
>TRBJ1-1|TRBV5-6|NA|16|TRBD1
CASSILTGAGDTEAFF
TGTGCCAGCAGCATACTGACAGGGGCCGGCGACACTGAAGCTTTCTTT
>TRBJ1-2|TRBV6-5|NA|13|NA
CASRDSPSHGYTF
TGTGCCAGTAGGGACTCCCCTTCCCATGGCTACACCTTC
>TRBJ1-2|TRBV29-1|NA|15|TRBD1
CSVANLDRSLHGYTF
TGCAGCGTTGCAAACCTGGACAGGTCCCTACATGGCTACACCTTC
>TRBJ1-1|TRBV6-6|NA|12|NA
CASDGGNTEAFF
TGTGCCAGCGATGGGGGGAACACTGAAGCTTTCTTT
>TRBJ1-4|TRBV7-9|NA|15|TRBD1
CASSTNRGSNEKLFF
TGTGCCAGCAGCACCAACAGGGGGTCTAATGAAAAACTGTTTTTT
>TRBJ1-3|TRBV4-3|NA|16|TRBD1
CASSQDSQGARNTIYF
TGCGCCAGCAGCCAAGATTCACAGGGGGCAAGAAACACCATATATTTT
>TRBJ2-3|TRBV2|NA|14|NA
CASSPIAATDTQYF
TGTGCCAGCAGTCCTATAGCGGCCACAGATACGCAGTATTTT